A selection of T cell receptor beta chains follows, all from one sample in a study of control samples from healthy donors and cancer patients. Profiled with immunoSEQ multiplex PCR; TCRdb holds only in-frame clones, not every one. The data show some 120,000 clones, over 85% seen once. The sequenced material came from blood. These receptors were taken from a man aged 25 to 40 in good health. Both conserved end residues are part of each CDR3. D genes are given only for firm matches. The size field is filled for only some rows; it gives once, few, many or a size class.

. TRBD1 TRBJ1-2 TRBV27 CASSTHRTGKDGYTF TGTGCCAGCAGTACTCACAGGACAGGGAAGGATGGCTACACCTTC
. TRBD1 TRBJ1-2 TRBV5-8 CASSLTGGGYTF TGTGCCAGCAGCCTGACAGGGGGAGGCTACACCTTC
. TRBD2 TRBJ2-3 TRBV19 CASIRGAGGEDTQYF TGTGCCAGTATCCGGGGGGCGGGGGGTGAGGATACGCAGTATTTT
medium-sized . TRBJ1-3 TRBV10-1 CASSESLGNSGNTIYF TGCGCCAGCAGTGAGTCACTGGGCAACTCTGGAAACACCATATATTTT
. TRBD1 TRBJ1-1 TRBV5-1 CASSSRDRGMNTEAFF TGCGCCAGCAGCTCCCGGGACAGGGGCATGAACACTGAAGCTTTCTTT
. TRBD2 TRBJ2-4 TRBV6-2/TRBV6-3 CASTPGGANIQYF TGTGCCAGCACCCCCGGGGGGGCAAACATTCAGTACTTC
. . TRBJ1-5 TRBV5-5 CASSWQGLSNQPQHF TGTGCCAGCAGCTGGCAGGGTCTAAGCAATCAGCCCCAGCATTTT
. TRBD2 TRBJ2-1 TRBV27 CASSHWTSGGPNEQFF TGTGCCAGCAGCCACTGGACTAGCGGGGGCCCCAATGAGCAGTTCTTC
. TRBD1 TRBJ1-1 TRBV30 CASTRTGEGTEAFF TGTGCCTCGACCCGGACAGGGGAGGGCACTGAAGCTTTCTTT
. . TRBJ1-6 TRBV12-3/TRBV12-4 CASSSGASPLHF TGTGCCAGCAGTTCTGGGGCTTCACCCCTCCACTTT
. . TRBJ2-1 TRBV18 CASSLNPWGTGPEQFF TGTGCCAGCTCATTAAACCCGTGGGGGACCGGGCCTGAGCAGTTCTTC
. TRBD1 TRBJ2-7 TRBV28 CASSTTGTAIYEQYF TGTGCCAGCAGTACGACCGGGACAGCCATTTACGAGCAGTACTTC
. . TRBJ1-2 TRBV7-9 CASSSRGPDYGYTF TGTGCCAGCAGCTCAAGGGGACCTGACTATGGCTACACCTTC
. TRBD1 TRBJ1-2 TRBV12-3/TRBV12-4 CASSPRGWYGYTF TGTGCCAGCAGTCCCAGGGGGTGGTATGGCTACACCTTC
. . TRBJ2-1 TRBV27 CASRGRVGGDNEQFF TGTGCCAGCAGAGGTCGGGTTGGGGGCGACAATGAGCAGTTCTTC
. . TRBJ2-6 TRBV9 CASSVTVSSGANVLTF TGTGCCAGCAGCGTGACAGTGAGCTCTGGGGCCAACGTCCTGACTTTC
. . TRBJ2-3 TRBV19 CASSLPPRGLITDTQYF TGTGCCAGTAGTCTCCCCCCCCGTGGCCTGATCACAGATACGCAGTATTTT
. . TRBJ1-1 TRBV5-1 CASSLSGGRTEAFF TGCGCCAGCAGCTTATCAGGCGGTCGCACTGAAGCTTTCTTT
. . TRBJ1-1 TRBV10-3 CAISVNQGQNTEAFF TGTGCCATCAGTGTAAACCAGGGGCAGAACACTGAAGCTTTCTTT
. . TRBJ1-1 TRBV3-1/TRBV3-2 CASSQERLGGADTEAFF TGTGCCAGCAGCCAAGAACGCCTTGGGGGGGCTGACACTGAAGCTTTCTTT
. . TRBJ1-1 TRBV19 CASSIDRANTEAFF TGTGCCAGTAGTATAGACAGGGCGAACACTGAAGCTTTCTTT
once . TRBJ1-2 TRBV12-3/TRBV12-4 CASSLAGSYTF TGTGCCAGCAGTTTAGCGGGGAGCTACACCTTC
. . TRBJ2-7 TRBV2 CASTFSSSGGAEFLGVYEQYF TGTGCCAGCACCTTTTCATCCAGTGGCGGGGCGGAGTTCTTGGGCGTCTACGAGCAGTACTTC
. . TRBJ2-1 TRBV6-1 CASILPRATYNEQFF TGTGCCAGCATTCTACCTCGGGCTACTTACAATGAGCAGTTCTTC
. . TRBJ1-5 TRBV4-2 CASSQELSNQPQHF TGTGCCAGCAGCCAAGAACTTAGCAATCAGCCCCAGCATTTT
once TRBD2 TRBJ2-5 TRBV10-3 CAISVKAGASEETQYF TGTGCCATCAGTGTCAAAGCGGGGGCTTCGGAGGAGACCCAGTACTTC
. . TRBJ2-2 TRBV7-9 CASSLVARGTGELFF TGTGCCAGCAGCTTAGTGGCCCGGGGCACCGGGGAGCTGTTTTTT
. . TRBJ1-2 TRBV5-6 CASSAGSLRQGGYTF TGTGCCAGCAGCGCGGGCTCATTGCGCCAGGGAGGCTACACCTTC
. . TRBJ1-4 TRBV30 CAWTRGLNEKLFF TGTGCCTGGACTAGGGGTTTGAATGAAAAACTGTTTTTT
. . TRBJ1-5 TRBV2 CASSVGRQNQPQHF TGTGCCAGCAGTGTAGGGCGCCAAAATCAGCCCCAGCATTTT